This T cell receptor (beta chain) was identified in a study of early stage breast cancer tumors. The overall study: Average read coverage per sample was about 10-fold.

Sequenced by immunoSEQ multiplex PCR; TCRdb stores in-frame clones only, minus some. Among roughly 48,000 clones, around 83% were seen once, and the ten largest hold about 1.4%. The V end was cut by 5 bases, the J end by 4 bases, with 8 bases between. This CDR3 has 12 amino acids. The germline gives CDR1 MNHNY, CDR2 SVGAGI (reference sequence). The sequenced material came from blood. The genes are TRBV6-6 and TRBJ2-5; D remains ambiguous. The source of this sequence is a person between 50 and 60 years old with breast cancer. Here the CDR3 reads CASSPRRETQYF. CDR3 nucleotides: TGTGCCAGCAGTCCCCGGAGAGAGACCCAGTACTTC.